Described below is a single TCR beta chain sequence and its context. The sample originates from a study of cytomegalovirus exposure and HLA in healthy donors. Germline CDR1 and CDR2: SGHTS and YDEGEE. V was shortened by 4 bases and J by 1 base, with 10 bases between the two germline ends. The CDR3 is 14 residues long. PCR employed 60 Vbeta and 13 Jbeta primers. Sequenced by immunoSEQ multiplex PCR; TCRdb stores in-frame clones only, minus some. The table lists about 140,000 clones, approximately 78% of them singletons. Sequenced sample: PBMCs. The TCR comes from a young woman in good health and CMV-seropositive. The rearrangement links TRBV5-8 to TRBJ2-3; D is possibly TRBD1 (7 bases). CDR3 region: CASSGGTGTDTQYF. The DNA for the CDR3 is TGTGCCAGCAGCGGGGGGACAGGCACAGATACGCAGTATTTT.